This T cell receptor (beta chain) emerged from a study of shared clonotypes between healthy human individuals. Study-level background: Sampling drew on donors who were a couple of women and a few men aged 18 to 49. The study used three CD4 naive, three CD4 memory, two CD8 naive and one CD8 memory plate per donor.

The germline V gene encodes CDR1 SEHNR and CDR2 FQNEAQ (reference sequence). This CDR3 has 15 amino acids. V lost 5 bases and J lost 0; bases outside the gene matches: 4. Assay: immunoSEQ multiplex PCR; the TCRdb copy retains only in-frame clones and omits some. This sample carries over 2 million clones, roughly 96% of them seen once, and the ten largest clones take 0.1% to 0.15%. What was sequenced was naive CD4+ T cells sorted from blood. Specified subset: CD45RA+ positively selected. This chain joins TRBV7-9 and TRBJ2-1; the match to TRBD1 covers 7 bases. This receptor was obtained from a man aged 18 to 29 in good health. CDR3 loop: CASSVNRGSYNEQFF. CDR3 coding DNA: TGTGCCAGCAGCGTCAACAGGGGCTCCTACAATGAGCAGTTCTTC.